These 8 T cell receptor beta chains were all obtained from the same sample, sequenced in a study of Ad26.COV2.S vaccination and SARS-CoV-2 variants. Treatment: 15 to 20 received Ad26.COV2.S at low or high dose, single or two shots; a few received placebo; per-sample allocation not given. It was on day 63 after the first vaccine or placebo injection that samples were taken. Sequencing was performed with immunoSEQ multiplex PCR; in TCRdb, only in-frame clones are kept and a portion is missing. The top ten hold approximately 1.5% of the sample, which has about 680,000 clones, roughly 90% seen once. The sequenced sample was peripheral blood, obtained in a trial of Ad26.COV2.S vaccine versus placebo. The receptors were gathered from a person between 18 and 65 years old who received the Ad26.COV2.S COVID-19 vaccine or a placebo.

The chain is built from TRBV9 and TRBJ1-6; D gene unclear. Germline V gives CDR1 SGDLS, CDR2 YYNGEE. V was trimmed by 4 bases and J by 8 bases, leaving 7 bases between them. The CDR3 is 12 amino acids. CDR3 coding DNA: TGTGCCAGCAGCCCGAGGGATTCACCCCTCCACTTT. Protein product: CASSPRDSPLHF.

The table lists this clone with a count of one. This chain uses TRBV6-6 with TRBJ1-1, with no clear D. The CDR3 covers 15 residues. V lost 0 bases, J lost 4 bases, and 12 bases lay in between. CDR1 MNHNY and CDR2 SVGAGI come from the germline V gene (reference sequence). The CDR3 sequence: CASSYSSGLRTEAFF. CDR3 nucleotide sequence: TGTGCCAGCAGTTACTCGAGCGGGTTGCGCACTGAAGCTTTCTTT.

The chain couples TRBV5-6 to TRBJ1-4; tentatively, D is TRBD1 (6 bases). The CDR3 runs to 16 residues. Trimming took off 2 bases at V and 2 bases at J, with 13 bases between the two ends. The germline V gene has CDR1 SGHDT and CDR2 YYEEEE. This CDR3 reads CASSFGLGGTNEKLFF. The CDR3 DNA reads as TGTGCCAGCAGCTTCGGGCTCGGGGGCACTAATGAAAAACTGTTTTTT. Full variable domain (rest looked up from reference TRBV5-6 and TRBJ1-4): DAGVTQSPTHLIKTRGQQVTLRCSPKSGHDTVSWYQQALGQGPQFIFQYYEEEERQRGNFPDRFSGHQFPNYSSELNVNALLLGDSALYLCASSFGLGGTNEKLFFGSGTQLSVL.

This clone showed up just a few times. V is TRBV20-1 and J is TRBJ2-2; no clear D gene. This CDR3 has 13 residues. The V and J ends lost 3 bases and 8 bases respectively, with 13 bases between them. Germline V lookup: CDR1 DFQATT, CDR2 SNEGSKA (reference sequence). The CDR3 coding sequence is TGCAGTGCTAGTAGCCCCTCCCAAGGGGAGCTGTTTTTT. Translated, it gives CSASSPSQGELFF.

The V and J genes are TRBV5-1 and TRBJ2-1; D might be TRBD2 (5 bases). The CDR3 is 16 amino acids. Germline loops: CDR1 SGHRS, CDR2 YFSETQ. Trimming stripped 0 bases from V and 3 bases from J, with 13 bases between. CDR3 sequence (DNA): TGCGCCAGCAGCTTGGTTGCGGGCTACCTCTACAATGAGCAGTTCTTC. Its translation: CASSLVAGYLYNEQFF.

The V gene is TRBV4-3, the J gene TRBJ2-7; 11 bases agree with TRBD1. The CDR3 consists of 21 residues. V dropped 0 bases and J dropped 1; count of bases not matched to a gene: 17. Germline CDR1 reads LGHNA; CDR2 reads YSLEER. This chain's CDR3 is CASSQDPTPGQGGHFSYEQYF. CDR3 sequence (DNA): TGCGCCAGCAGCCAAGATCCTACACCGGGACAGGGGGGACATTTTTCCTACGAGCAGTACTTC.

The CDR3 protein is CASSYSSNSGANVLTF. CDR3 in DNA: TGTGCCAGCAGTTACTCGTCCAACTCTGGGGCCAACGTCCTGACTTTC. V and J are TRBV6-5 and TRBJ2-6; D is unresolved. Looked up from germline, CDR1 is MNHEY and CDR2 is SVGAGI. The CDR3 covers 16 residues. Deletions cut 0 bases from V and 0 bases from J, with 6 bases between.

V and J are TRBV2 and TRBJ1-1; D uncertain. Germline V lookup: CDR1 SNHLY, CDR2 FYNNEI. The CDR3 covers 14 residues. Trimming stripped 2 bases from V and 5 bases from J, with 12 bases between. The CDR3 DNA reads TGTGCCAGCAGTGAATCGATAGGGCCAACTGAAGCTTTCTTT. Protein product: CASSESIGPTEAFF. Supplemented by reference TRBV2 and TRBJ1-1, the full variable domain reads EPEVTQTPSHQVTQMGQEVILRCVPISNHLYFYWYRQILGQKVEFLVSFYNNEISEKSEIFDDQFSVERPDGSNFTLKIRSTKLEDSAMYFCASSESIGPTEAFFGQGTRLTVV.